The subject of this entry is one T cell receptor (beta chain). This sample was included in a study of blood T cell repertoires in COVID-19. Study details: COVID-19 samples from acute and convalescent phases originated in the United States, Italy and Spain. T cells, B-cell-depleted T cells, or PBMCs supplied cDNA or gDNA.

Original processing notes: The assay estimated nucleated cells by amplifying reference gene primers. Generated by immunoSEQ multiplex PCR, the TCRdb table keeps only in-frame clones and is missing some. The DNA gave D and trimming, while V, J and clone size come from that table. This sample has tens of thousands of clones; roughly 86% occur once, and the top ten carry 13% to 15%. This CDR3 region has 14 residues. In germline, CDR1 is SGDLS, CDR2 YYNGEE. V lost 2 bases and J 4 bases, leaving 10 bases between the germline ends. The chain recombines TRBV9 with TRBJ1-3; D not certain. Sequencing used peripheral blood. This receptor was identified in a human donor in a cohort sampled during active COVID-19. The CDR3 loop reads CASSVDLGGNTIYF. In nucleotides, the CDR3 is TGTGCCAGCAGCGTGGATCTGGGCGGAAACACCATATATTTT.